Listed below are T cell receptor beta chains from one sample, sequenced in a study of T-cell reconstitution after alpha-beta-depleted transplantation in children. TCRdb fed the PCR reads into MiXCR, producing one record per CDR3 protein. Here the sample spans around 410,000 distinct CDR3 sequences, 9.5% to 13% being singletons. The sample was PBMCs from the stem cell graft donor, taken from the stem cell graft. The receptors shown here come from a human donor who donated a stem cell graft to a child with acute myeloid leukemia. Both conserved end residues are part of each CDR3. The D gene is left open where the match is weak. Rows may omit the clone size; those that give it use once, few, many or a size class.

TRBV20-1	TRBD1	NA	TRBJ2-3	TGCAGTGCTAGAAACAGGGGGGTATCAGATACGCAGTATTTT	CSARNRGVSDTQYF
TRBV12-3/TRBV12-4	NA	many	TRBJ1-1	TGTGCCAGCACCCAAGAGGACACTGAAGCTTTCTTT	CASTQEDTEAFF
TRBV24-1	NA	few	TRBJ2-5	TGTGCCACCAGTGCCAGCGGAAGGGACCAAGAGACCCAGTACTTC	CATSASGRDQETQYF
TRBV4-1	NA	few	TRBJ2-1	TGCGCCAGCAGCCAAGTTCCCGTGGGGGGCCCTAGTGAGCAGTTCTTC	CASSQVPVGGPSEQFF
TRBV6-2/TRBV6-3	TRBD2	few	TRBJ2-3	TGTGCCAGCAGTTCCGGACTAGCGGGACACACAGATACGCAGTATTTT	CASSSGLAGHTDTQYF
TRBV27	NA	few	TRBJ2-1	TGTGCCAGCAGTTTTAATGTCGCAGGGAACTACAATGAGCAGTTCTTC	CASSFNVAGNYNEQFF
TRBV20-1	NA	many	TRBJ2-3	TGCAGTGCTAGAGATGGGAGCACAGATACGCAGTATTTT	CSARDGSTDTQYF
TRBV12-3/TRBV12-4	TRBD2	few	TRBJ2-1	TGTGCCAGCAACGGCGAGCGGGAGTCTTACAATGAGCAGTTCTTC	CASNGERESYNEQFF
TRBV30	NA	NA	TRBJ1-2	TGTGCCTGGAGTGGAGTGGCGAGTAGCTATGGCTACACCTTC	CAWSGVASSYGYTF
TRBV20-1	NA	few	TRBJ2-2	TGCAGTGCTGTAACTCTGACCGGGGAGCTGTTTTTT	CSAVTLTGELFF
TRBV15	TRBD1	few	TRBJ2-7	TGTGCCACCAGCAGGATTCCCGGGACAGGGGCCTACGAGCAGTACTTC	CATSRIPGTGAYEQYF
TRBV6-1	NA	NA	TRBJ2-1	TGTGCCAGCAGTCCCCGAGAGGGTCGGTCCTACAATGAGCAGTTCTTC	CASSPREGRSYNEQFF
TRBV20-1	NA	NA	TRBJ1-4	TGCAGTGCTAGAGATTATTATGCCGGCACAACTAATGAAAAACTGTTTTTT	CSARDYYAGTTNEKLFF
TRBV15	TRBD1	NA	TRBJ2-3	TGTGCCACCAGCAGAAAACAGGGGGCTCCAGATACGCAGTATTTT	CATSRKQGAPDTQYF
TRBV7-2	NA	NA	TRBJ1-1	TGTGCCAGCAGCTTAATCAGACCGAACACTGAAGCTTTCTTT	CASSLIRPNTEAFF
TRBV7-2	TRBD2	many	TRBJ2-7	TGTGCCAGCAGCCGATACGGGACTAGCGGAGCCTACGAGCAGTACTTC	CASSRYGTSGAYEQYF
TRBV7-8	TRBD1	NA	TRBJ2-1	TGTGCCAGCAGCTCCCGACCGGGACAGGGGTACAATGAGCAGTTCTTC	CASSSRPGQGYNEQFF
TRBV29-1	TRBD1	many	TRBJ1-4	TGCAGCGTTGAAGAGGGAGACAGGGGCGAAAAACTGTTTTTT	CSVEEGDRGEKLFF
TRBV12-3/TRBV12-4	TRBD2	NA	TRBJ2-1	TGTGCCAGCAGTTCCTTAGCGGGAGCCCACTACAATGAGCAGTTCTTC	CASSSLAGAHYNEQFF
TRBV5-6	NA	many	TRBJ2-5	TGTGCCAGCAGCAGCGCCCCACTCAGGGTTAGCGAGACCCAGTACTTC	CASSSAPLRVSETQYF
TRBV9	NA	NA	TRBJ2-5	TGTGCCAGCAGCGCCAGACACTTCCCACAAGAGACCCAGTACTTC	CASSARHFPQETQYF
TRBV27	NA	many	TRBJ1-4	TGTGCCAGCGGGGGAGAAGCAACTAATGAAAAACTGTTTTTT	CASGGEATNEKLFF
TRBV7-3	TRBD1	NA	TRBJ2-2	TGTGCCAGCAGCTTAACGGGGACAGGGGGCACCGGGGAGCTGTTTTTT	CASSLTGTGGTGELFF
TRBV29-1	TRBD2	few	TRBJ2-2	TGCAGCGCATTAGCGGGGGTTACCGGGGAGCTGTTTTTT	CSALAGVTGELFF
TRBV5-1	TRBD1	few	TRBJ1-6	TGCGCCAGCAGCAGGACAGGGAGCTCCTATAATTCACCCCTCCACTTT	CASSRTGSSYNSPLHF
TRBV29-1	TRBD1	NA	TRBJ2-7	TGCAGCGTTGAGAGGCAGGGGGCTGGAGAGCAGTACTTC	CSVERQGAGEQYF
TRBV20-1	TRBD2	many	TRBJ2-5	TGCAGTGCTAGAGATCTGGCTAGCGGGGGCCACTGGTGGGAGACCCAGTACTTC	CSARDLASGGHWWETQYF
TRBV4-3	TRBD2	NA	TRBJ2-7	TGCGCCAGCAGCCAAGATGGGGGAGGGACCGGATACGAGCAGTACTTC	CASSQDGGGTGYEQYF
TRBV12-3/TRBV12-4	TRBD1	few	TRBJ2-5	TGTGCCAGCAGCCAACCAGGGGGATCTGAGACCCAGTACTTC	CASSQPGGSETQYF